The rows below give T cell receptor beta chains drawn from one sample of a study of breast tumors, draining lymph nodes, adjacent tissues. In TCRdb, the multiplex PCR reads were re-called with MiXCR into one record per CDR3 protein. The data show approximately 280,000 distinct CDR3 sequences, more than 30% seen once. The specimen sequenced was axillary lymph node tissue. The receptors derive from a female donor with breast cancer. Some clones in this sample may be carry-over from other donors' samples. Both conserved end residues are part of each CDR3. Each record gives: J gene, V gene, D gene, clone size, CDR3 protein, CDR3 DNA. The D gene is left open where the match is weak. Expanded clones get a size class; other rows say once, few or many, or leave the size out.

J: TRBJ2-5
V: TRBV5-1
D: -
size: many
CDR3: CASSVDNAEQETQYF
DNA: TGCGCCAGCAGCGTGGACAATGCGGAACAAGAGACCCAGTACTTC

J: TRBJ2-7
V: TRBV10-3
D: TRBD2
size: many
CDR3: CAISGGLAGGLSGEQYF
DNA: TGTGCCATCAGTGGAGGACTAGCGGGAGGTTTATCGGGCGAGCAGTACTTC

J: TRBJ1-5
V: TRBV20-1
D: -
size: many
CDR3: CSASEVVQPQHF
DNA: TGCAGTGCTTCCGAGGTTGTCCAGCCCCAGCATTTT

J: TRBJ2-5
V: TRBV15
D: TRBD1
size: -
CDR3: CATSTYRGTEETQYF
DNA: TGTGCCACCAGCACCTACAGGGGCACTGAAGAGACCCAGTACTTC

J: TRBJ2-2
V: TRBV15
D: TRBD2
size: many
CDR3: CATSRDLAGGLGELFF
DNA: TGTGCCACCAGCAGAGACCTAGCGGGAGGTCTCGGGGAGCTGTTTTTT

J: TRBJ2-5
V: TRBV29-1
D: -
size: many
CDR3: CSVDALAVETQYF
DNA: TGCAGCGTTGATGCGTTAGCGGTGGAGACCCAGTACTTC

J: TRBJ2-2
V: TRBV12-1
D: -
size: few
CDR3: CAARTDSGELFF
DNA: TGTGCCGCTAGAACAGATTCCGGGGAGCTGTTTTTT

J: TRBJ2-4
V: TRBV5-5
D: -
size: few
CDR3: CASSLSGGVQYF
DNA: TGTGCCAGCAGCTTGTCCGGGGGAGTTCAGTACTTC

J: TRBJ2-1
V: TRBV25-1
D: TRBD2
size: -
CDR3: CTSRVRGLADPYNEQFF
DNA: TGTACCAGCAGAGTAAGAGGACTAGCGGACCCATACAATGAGCAGTTCTTC

J: TRBJ2-5
V: TRBV28
D: -
size: few
CDR3: CASSSGRQETQYF
DNA: TGTGCCAGCAGTTCCGGGCGGCAAGAGACCCAGTACTTC

J: TRBJ1-2
V: TRBV20-1
D: TRBD1
size: many
CDR3: CSASNTDRVPNYGYTF
DNA: TGCAGTGCCAGTAACACCGACAGGGTCCCTAACTATGGCTACACCTTC

J: TRBJ2-1
V: TRBV19
D: -
size: -
CDR3: CAERGGGSGEQFF
DNA: TGTGCCGAGAGGGGGGGGGGGTCTGGTGAGCAGTTCTTC

J: TRBJ2-7
V: TRBV5-1
D: TRBD2
size: many
CDR3: CASSGLASVYEQYF
DNA: TGCGCCAGCAGCGGACTAGCGTCGGTCTACGAGCAGTACTTC

J: TRBJ2-7
V: TRBV12-3/TRBV12-4
D: TRBD2
size: many
CDR3: CASSLGSGAAYEQYF
DNA: TGTGCCAGCAGTCTAGGCAGCGGGGCAGCCTACGAGCAGTACTTC

J: TRBJ2-2
V: TRBV27
D: -
size: many
CDR3: CASTAGSGELFF
DNA: TGTGCCAGCACAGCGGGTTCCGGGGAGCTGTTTTTT

J: TRBJ1-3
V: TRBV19
D: -
size: many
CDR3: CASSILGKNGNTIYF
DNA: TGTGCCAGTAGTATTCTAGGGAAAAATGGAAACACCATATATTTT